What follows are 14 T cell receptor beta chains derived from one specimen sequenced in a study of tissue T cells after allogeneic stem cell transplantation. Time point of the sample: mouse harvest day 14 after allogeneic transplant. Tail vein injection delivered 10^7 T-cell-depleted bone marrow cells and 10^6 splenic CD5+ T cells. Using immunoSEQ multiplex PCR, the repertoire was profiled, and TCRdb retains in-frame clones only, with some absent. The data show 2,500 to 3,000 clones, roughly 43% seen once. The sample comprised gut tissue. The receptors stem from a female BALB/c mouse given C57BL/6 T cells with graft-versus-host disease after an allogeneic hematopoietic cell transplant.

This clone is large within its sample. The gene names given are mouse names. In the same sample, other DNA sequences code for this CDR3. CDR3 region: CASSEGTGGFEQYF. Incomplete CDR3 DNA: TGTGCCAGCAGTGAAGGGACTGGGGGTTTTGAACAGTAC. The chain is built from TRBV13-1 and TRBJ2-7; 11 bases line up with TRBD2. The CDR3 extends 1 residue past the end of the read, so its final part is completed from the germline J gene. CDR3 size: 14 residues. Germline V CDR1 and CDR2: NSHNY, SYGAGN. Trimming cost V 2 bases and J 6 bases; bases outside gene matches: 4.

To note about this clone: A far more abundant clone sits one base away, making this likely a read error. The germline and genes are mouse ones. The read terminates 1 residue ahead of where the CDR3 ends, so the germline J gene completes it. In the same sample, other DNA sequences code for this CDR3. J is TRBJ2-5 and V is TRBV29, with D perhaps TRBD1 (6 bases). The CDR3 runs to 15 residues. Germline assignment: CDR1 MSHET and CDR2 SYDVDS. CDR3 bases read: TGTCCTAGCAGTCCCACAGGGTTTAACCAAGACACCCAGTAC. Encoded protein: CPSSPTGFNQDTQY. In full, the CDR3 reads CPSSPTGFNQDTQYF.

This clone was seen a handful of times. Gene names and germline match the mouse. The read terminates 1 residue before the CDR3 end, so the remaining end is supplied by the germline J gene. This chain connects TRBV5 to TRBJ2-1; no definite D call. Trimming took off 0 bases at V and 3 bases at J, with 9 bases between the two ends. The V gene's germline CDR1 is LGHNA and CDR2 YNLKQL (reference sequence). The CDR3 has 15 residues. CDR3 residues: CASSQDQDLYAEQFF. Partial CDR3 DNA: TGTGCCAGCAGCCAAGATCAAGACCTCTATGCTGAGCAGTTC.

This clone showed up just once. The gene names given are mouse names. CDR3 residues: CASSLWGVQDTQYF. Partial CDR3 DNA: TGTGCCAGCTCCCTTTGGGGGGTCCAAGACACCCAGTAC. This sequence joins TRBV12-1 and TRBJ2-5; 7 nucleotides line up with TRBD2. Read sequence stops 1 residue before the CDR3 end, and the germline J gene provides the missing end. The V gene end was trimmed by 4 bases and the J gene end by 2 bases; junction bases not matched to a gene: 5. This CDR3 comprises 14 residues. Per germline, CDR1 SGHSN and CDR2 HYEKVE. Full variable domain (missing parts from reference TRBV12-1 and TRBJ2-5): DSGVVQSPRHIIKEKGGRSVLTCIPISGHSNVVWYQQTLGKELKFLIQHYEKVERDKGFLPSRFSVQQFDDYHSEMNMSALELEDSAMYFCASSLWGVQDTQYFGPGTRLLVL.

Comment on this clone: Each gene name is a mouse one. The read falls 1 residue short of the CDR3 end, and the missing part is taken from the germline J gene. V and J are TRBV26 and TRBJ2-2; D call uncertain. Trimming took 0 bases from V and 1 from J, leaving 3 bases between them. Germline CDR1 is KGHPV and CDR2 is FQNQEV (reference sequence). The CDR3 is made up of 14 amino acids. The CDR3 sequence is CASSLSGNTGQLYF. The sequenced CDR3 bases are TGTGCCAGCAGTCTGTCCGGAAACACCGGGCAGCTCTAC.

Concerning this clone itself: The gene names given are mouse names. The CDR3: CASSPRAGNTLYF. The CDR3 DNA, read in part, is TGTGCCAGCAGTCCCAGGGCTGGAAATACGCTCTAT. The J gene is TRBJ1-3, the V gene TRBV26; possible D gene TRBD1, 5 bases. The read gets to within 1 residue of the CDR3 end, and the germline J gene fills in the rest. The V end lost 4 bases, the J end lost 2 bases, and 6 bases lay between the germline ends. CDR1 and CDR2 from the germline V gene are KGHPV and FQNQEV (reference sequence). The CDR3 has 13 amino acids.

This clone came up a few times. Genes and germline are mouse. Read sequence stops 1 residue before the CDR3 end, and the germline J gene provides the missing end. The genes are TRBV26 and TRBJ1-3; TRBD1 matches at 9 bases. With 4 bases clipped from V and 2 bases from J, the junction kept 0 bases outside the gene matches. This CDR3 contains 14 residues. CDR1 and CDR2 from the germline V gene are KGHPV and FQNQEV (reference sequence). CDR3 DNA, as far as it was read: TGTGCCAGCAGTCGGACAGGGGCTGGAAATACGCTCTAT. It encodes CASSRTGAGNTLY. Given in full, the CDR3 is CASSRTGAGNTLYF. Full variable domain (remainder filled in from reference TRBV26 and TRBJ1-3): NSKVIQTPRYLVKGQGQKAKMRCIPEKGHPVVFWYQQNKNNEFKFLINFQNQEVLQQIDMTEKRFSAECPSNSPCSLEIQSSEAGDSALYLCASSRTGAGNTLYFGEGSRLIVV.

In its sample, this clone was seen a few times. Mouse names are used for the genes. The read comes to an end 1 residue before the CDR3 does, leaving the germline J gene to fill in the end. The chain uses TRBV23 and TRBJ1-2. The CDR3 runs 15 residues. Germline-derived CDR1 and CDR2 are KGHTA and FQNQQP. The CDR3 loop reads CSSSRGGTTNSDYTF. The CDR3 DNA, read in part, is TGCTCCAGCAGTCGCGGGGGGACAACAAACTCCGACTACACC.

About this clone itself: Mouse germline and gene names are used. CDR3: CASSLQENTGQLYF. Partial CDR3 DNA: TGTGCCAGCTCTCTTCAGGAAAACACCGGGCAGCTCTAC. The rearrangement uses TRBV12-1 and TRBJ2-2; D is unclear. The read gets to within 1 residue of the CDR3 end, and the germline J gene fills in the rest. This CDR3 has 14 residues. V lost 1 base, J lost 1 base, and 6 bases lay in between. Looked up from germline, CDR1 is SGHSN and CDR2 is HYEKVE.

Concerning this clone itself: The listed genes are named as in mouse. The CDR3 is cut off 1 residue early in the read; its end comes from the germline J gene. The chain employs TRBV3 and TRBJ2-3, with D possibly TRBD1 on 5 matching bases. V was pared by 4 bases and J by 2 bases, with 7 bases between. Germline V gene sequence: CDR1 SNHLY, CDR2 FYNGKV (reference sequence). The CDR3 consists of 13 residues. The CDR3 sequence is CASSSTVAETLYF. The DNA read from the CDR3 is TGTGCCAGCAGCTCGACAGTTGCAGAAACGCTGTAT.

Points on this clone: Genes and germline come from the mouse. The read terminates 1 residue ahead of where the CDR3 ends, so the germline J gene completes it. The chain couples TRBV13-1 to TRBJ1-2; TRBD1 matches at 7 bases. Trimming cost V 4 bases and J 1 base; bases outside gene matches: 4. Looked up from germline, CDR1 is NSHNY and CDR2 is SYGAGN. This CDR3 is built from 14 residues. The CDR3 DNA, read in part, is TGTGCCAGCAGTCACCGGGACAGAAACTCCGACTACACC. This gives the protein CASSHRDRNSDYT. The complete CDR3 reads CASSHRDRNSDYTF.

This clone was counted only a few times. Gene labels here are mouse ones. The CDR3 extends 1 residue past the end of the read, so its final part is completed from the germline J gene. The V and J genes are TRBV14 and TRBJ2-2; 7 nucleotides align to TRBD2. The V gene's germline CDR1 is SGHDT and CDR2 FRDEAV. There are 15 residues in the CDR3. V shed 2 bases, J shed 0 bases, and the junction held 1 base outside the gene matches. CDR3 bases read: TGTGCCAGCAGTTTTCTGGGGGCAAACACCGGGCAGCTCTAC. This codes for CASSFLGANTGQLY. The complete CDR3 protein is CASSFLGANTGQLYF.

As regards this clone: Gene names denote mouse genes. The CDR3 end falls 1 residue outside the read, so it is completed with the germline J gene. This rearrangement joins TRBV26 to TRBJ2-5; D perhaps matches TRBD1 (5 bases). The CDR3 spans 16 residues. Per germline, CDR1 KGHPV and CDR2 FQNQEV (reference sequence). The V gene lost 0 bases and the J gene lost 0 bases, with 10 bases spanning the gap. This CDR3 reads CASSLSRTHNQDTQYF. The covered CDR3 bases are TGTGCCAGCAGTCTGTCCCGGACACATAACCAAGACACCCAGTAC.

This clone was counted only a few times. The genes and germline here are from mouse. The CDR3 protein is CASSLSRGGAGQLYF. The CDR3 DNA, read in part, is TGTGCAAGCAGCTTATCCCGGGGGGGCGCCGGGCAGCTCTAC. The rearrangement joins TRBV16 to TRBJ2-2; 8 bases agree with TRBD2. The read ends 1 residue shy of where the CDR3 ends; the end is completed using the germline J gene. The CDR3 length is 15 residues. CDR1 and CDR2 (germline): SGHSA, FRNQAP. V was pared by 2 bases and J by 6 bases, with 5 bases of the junction left unmatched. The whole variable domain, filled in from reference TRBV16 and TRBJ2-2, reads NAGVIQTPRHKVTGKGQEATLWCEPISGHSAVFWYRQTIVQGLEFLTYFRNQAPIDDSGMPKERFSAQMPNQSHSTLKIQSTQPQDSAVYLCASSLSRGGAGQLYFGEGSKLTVL.